This T cell receptor beta chain was profiled in a study of T cell changes during pregnancy in multiple sclerosis. V lost 6 bases and J lost 0; bases outside the gene matches: 13. This CDR3 contains 17 residues. CDR1 SGHVS and CDR2 FQNEAQ come from the germline V gene. The assay was immunoSEQ multiplex PCR, and TCRdb's table has in-frame clones only and misses some. The sample carries 85,000 to 95,000 clones, 90% to 95% recorded once. Sequences were derived from peripheral blood, sampled after pregnancy. The TCR was taken from a female donor in good health, enrolled as a control in a pregnancy study. The chain combines TRBV7-8 with TRBJ2-7; 8 positions match TRBD1. DNA of the CDR3: TGTGCCAGCAGTCACAGGGGGACAGGTCATGCCTCCTACGAGCAGTACTTC. The encoded protein is CASSHRGTGHASYEQYF.